This T cell receptor beta chain was sequenced during a study of T cell changes during pregnancy in multiple sclerosis. Sequenced by immunoSEQ multiplex PCR; TCRdb stores in-frame clones only, minus some. The sample has 25,000 to 35,000 clones; about 92% are singletons. CDR3 length: 14 amino acids. Germline V CDR1 and CDR2: MGHRA, YSYEKL. Deletions cut 0 bases from V and 9 bases from J, with 11 bases between. This TCR came from a female donor with multiple sclerosis, enrolled in a pregnancy study. This chain links TRBV4-1 with TRBJ2-2; TRBD1 might be the D (5 bases). The starting material was CD8+ T cells from peripheral blood mononuclear cells, obtained before pregnancy. The chain's CDR3 is CASSQESQGRELFF. CDR3 sequence (DNA): TGCGCCAGCAGCCAAGAATCCCAGGGTAGGGAGCTGTTTTTT.